A selection of T cell receptor beta chains follows, all from one sample in a study of vaccination effects on CD4 cells after COVID-19. Using immunoSEQ multiplex PCR, the repertoire was profiled, and TCRdb retains in-frame clones only, with some absent. Among 50,000 to 60,000 clones listed, more than 60% were seen once. Their recognized antigens are unknown. This sample comprised CD4+ T cells from PBMCs cultured without peptide, obtained before COVID-19 vaccination. These receptors all stem from a human donor who received a COVID-19 vaccine. CDR3s include the opening cysteine and the closing phenylalanine or tryptophan. Fields, in order: clone size, D gene, V gene, J gene, CDR3 protein, CDR3 DNA. A D gene is named only where the DNA matches it firmly. Some rows have no size entry. The others give once, few or many, or a class for an expanded clone.

>.|.|TRBV19|TRBJ1-1
CASSISGQMNTEAFF
TGTGCCAGTAGTATCTCGGGGCAGATGAACACTGAAGCTTTCTTT
>.|.|TRBV19|TRBJ1-2
CASEPGHTANYGYTF
TGTGCCAGTGAACCCGGACATACAGCTAACTATGGCTACACCTTC
>.|.|TRBV12-3/TRBV12-4|TRBJ1-5
CASSLKYGPQHF
TGTGCCAGCAGTTTAAAGTATGGGCCCCAGCATTTT
>.|.|TRBV9|TRBJ2-1
CASSLTSIQGQQFF
TGTGCCAGCAGCCTAACCTCAATACAGGGCCAGCAGTTCTTC
>.|.|TRBV4-1|TRBJ2-3
CASSQVADTQYF
TGCGCCAGCAGCCAAGTAGCAGATACGCAGTATTTT
>.|TRBD2|TRBV6-2/TRBV6-3|TRBJ2-1
CASSYGGGRLYNEQFF
TGTGCCAGCAGTTATGGCGGGGGTCGTCTGTACAATGAGCAGTTCTTC
>.|TRBD1|TRBV25-1|TRBJ1-2
CASSAGTAYGYTF
TGTGCCAGCAGTGCCGGGACAGCCTATGGCTACACCTTC
>.|.|TRBV12-3/TRBV12-4|TRBJ1-1
CASSFDQNTEAFF
TGTGCCAGCAGTTTTGATCAGAACACTGAAGCTTTCTTT
>.|TRBD1|TRBV14|TRBJ1-1
CASSHRQGAITWNTEAFF
TGTGCCAGCAGCCATAGGCAGGGGGCGATCACCTGGAACACTGAAGCTTTCTTT
>.|TRBD1|TRBV7-2|TRBJ1-2
CASSPRQGVNYGYTF
TGTGCCAGCAGCCCCAGACAGGGCGTAAACTATGGCTACACCTTC
>.|.|TRBV29-1|TRBJ1-1
CSVDRYQNTEAFF
TGCAGCGTTGATAGGTATCAGAACACTGAAGCTTTCTTT
>.|.|TRBV12-5|TRBJ1-5
CASGLWRSGQPQHF
TGTGCTAGTGGTTTGTGGCGGTCCGGGCAGCCCCAGCATTTT
>once|TRBD1|TRBV6-2/TRBV6-3|TRBJ1-5
CASGLRGIGNQPQHF
TGTGCCAGCGGCCTCAGGGGGATAGGCAATCAGCCCCAGCATTTT
>once|.|TRBV18|TRBJ1-2
CASSPGPQAYGYTF
TGTGCCAGCTCACCAGGCCCACAGGCCTATGGCTACACCTTC
>few|.|TRBV7-8|TRBJ1-1
CASSLPSQVPTEAFF
TGTGCCAGCAGCTTACCGAGTCAGGTGCCCACTGAAGCTTTCTTT
>.|.|TRBV5-6|TRBJ2-5
CASSLALWAGTPGSQYF
TGTGCCAGCAGCTTGGCCTTATGGGCAGGGACCCCAGGGTCCCAGTACTTC
>few|TRBD1|TRBV5-8|TRBJ1-2
CASSSTGVEGYGYTF
TGTGCCAGCAGCTCAACAGGGGTGGAAGGCTATGGCTACACCTTC